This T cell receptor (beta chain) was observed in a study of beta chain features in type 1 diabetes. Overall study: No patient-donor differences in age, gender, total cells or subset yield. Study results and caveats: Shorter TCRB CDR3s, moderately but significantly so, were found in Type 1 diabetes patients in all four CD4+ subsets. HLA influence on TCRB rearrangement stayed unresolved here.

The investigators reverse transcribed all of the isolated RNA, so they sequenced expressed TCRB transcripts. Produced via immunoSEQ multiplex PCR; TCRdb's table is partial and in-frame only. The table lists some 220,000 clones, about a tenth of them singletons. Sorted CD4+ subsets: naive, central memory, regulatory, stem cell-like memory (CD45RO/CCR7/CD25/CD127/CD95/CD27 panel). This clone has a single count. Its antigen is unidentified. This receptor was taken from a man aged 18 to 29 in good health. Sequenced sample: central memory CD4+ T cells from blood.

This CDR3 reads CASSPTAGTDGYTF. Here the CDR3 DNA reads TGTGCCAGCTCACCCACAGCAGGGACTGATGGCTACACCTTC. V is TRBV18 and J is TRBJ1-2; TRBD1 is a possible D gene (5 bases). The CDR3 extends over 14 amino acids. Germline lookup yields CDR1 KGHSH and CDR2 LQKENI. Trimming removed 3 bases from V and 6 bases from J, with 14 bases in between. The entire variable domain, with the rest obtained from reference TRBV18 and TRBJ1-2, is as follows: NAGVMQNPRHLVRRRGQEARLRCSPMKGHSHVYWYRQLPEEGLKFMVYLQKENIIDESGMPKERFSAEFPKEGPSILRIQQVVRGDSAAYFCASSPTAGTDGYTFGSGTRLTVV.